This TCR beta chain was documented in a study of blood T cell repertoires in COVID-19. The overall study: Sites across the United States, Italy and Spain contributed samples from acute and convalescent COVID-19. In each case, the material was cDNA or gDNA derived from T cells, B-cell-depleted T cells, or PBMCs.

V lost 5 bases to trimming and J lost 3 bases; unmatched junction nucleotides: 0. This CDR3 region has 12 residues. Germline V gene data show CDR1 as SNHLY and CDR2 as FYNNEI. Study processing details: Nucleated cell counts were estimated from reference gene primer amplification. Using immunoSEQ multiplex PCR, the repertoire was profiled, and TCRdb retains in-frame clones only, with some absent. V, J and clone size are taken as reported in that table, and D and trimming were inferred from the DNA itself. Among about 280,000 clones listed, more than 75% were seen once. Sample: peripheral blood. The chain recombines TRBV2 with TRBJ2-5; TRBD1 aligns across 7 bases. The clonotype originates from a woman under 40 who had recovered from COVID-19. CDR3 in DNA: TGTGCCAGCAGTCAGGGGGAAGAGACCCAGTACTTC. Protein sequence: CASSQGEETQYF.